A selection of T cell receptor beta chains follows, all from one sample in a study of T cells in Graves' hyperthyroidism and ophthalmopathy. TCRdb reanalysed the multiplex PCR reads using MiXCR and keeps one entry per CDR3 protein. The sample includes over 450,000 distinct CDR3 sequences, about a sixth of them seen just once. The sequenced sample consisted of blood. The receptors were sampled from a woman aged 18-30 years with Graves' ophthalmopathy. Each CDR3 is given with its conserved first and last residue.

v_gene	j_gene	len	CDR3aa
TRBV18	TRBJ2-1	15	CASYRGQGGYNEQFF
TRBV6-5	TRBJ1-2	17	CASSYSRQSIWDYGYTF
TRBV5-1	TRBJ1-6	15	CASSRDRNRSSPLHF
TRBV11-3	TRBJ1-1	14	CASSLNRATSEAFF
TRBV20-1	TRBJ1-1	14	CSAAQGPMNTEAFF
TRBV5-1	TRBJ2-1	17	CASRLPDSGRAYNEQFF
TRBV4-1	TRBJ2-5	17	CASSRRTGRGGQETQYF
TRBV9	TRBJ1-6	17	CASSGSGGASYNSPLHF
TRBV6-1	TRBJ1-1	15	CASSEAIGLNTEAFF
TRBV12-3/TRBV12-4	TRBJ2-1	17	CASSPSRTSGRAHEQFF
TRBV5-6	TRBJ2-1	15	CASSLAGGGYNEQFF
TRBV7-3	TRBJ2-3	14	CASRRSGGTDTQYF
TRBV14	TRBJ2-7	13	CASSQGHYYEQYF
TRBV7-3	TRBJ1-2	13	CASSPDRTGGYTF
TRBV29-1	TRBJ2-1	15	CSVPRGVWSYNEQFF
TRBV30	TRBJ1-5	15	CAWSVGQGFDQPQHF
TRBV5-1	TRBJ1-1	15	CASSPRTGIYTEAFF